The clone carrying this T cell receptor beta chain was detected a few times. Its specificity is not known. Using immunoSEQ multiplex PCR, the repertoire was profiled, and TCRdb retains in-frame clones only, with some absent. The sample has under 300,000 clones; about 86% are singletons. This record belongs to a study of Tregs in tolerant kidney transplant recipients. Germline V CDR1 and CDR2: SEHNR, FQNEAQ (reference sequence). The V end lost 7 bases, the J end lost 6 bases, and 12 bases lay between the germline ends. The CDR3 has 12 residues. General study findings and limits: Biological reproducibility was not directly addressed in this study.

Material: CD4+ T cells from blood. J is TRBJ1-2 and V is TRBV7-9, with D perhaps TRBD1 (5 bases). The TCR comes from a human donor in good health. CDR3 residues: CASNQGGDGYTF. CDR3 bases: TGTGCCAGCAATCAGGGTGGGGATGGCTACACCTTC.